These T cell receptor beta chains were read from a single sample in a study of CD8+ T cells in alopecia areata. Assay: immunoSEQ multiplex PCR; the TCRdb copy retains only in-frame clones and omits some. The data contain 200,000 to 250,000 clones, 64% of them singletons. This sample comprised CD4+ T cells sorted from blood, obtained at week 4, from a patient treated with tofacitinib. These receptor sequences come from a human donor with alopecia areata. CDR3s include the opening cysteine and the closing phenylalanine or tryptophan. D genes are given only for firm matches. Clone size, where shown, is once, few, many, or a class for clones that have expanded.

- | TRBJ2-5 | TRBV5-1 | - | CASSLDGSGQETQYF | TGCGCCAGCAGCTTGGATGGCTCAGGACAAGAGACCCAGTACTTC
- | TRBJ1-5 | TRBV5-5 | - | CASSLQDDQPQHF | TGTGCCAGCAGCTTACAGGATGATCAGCCCCAGCATTTT
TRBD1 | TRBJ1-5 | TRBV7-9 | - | CASSFAGGNQPQHF | TGTGCCAGCAGCTTCGCAGGGGGAAATCAGCCCCAGCATTTT
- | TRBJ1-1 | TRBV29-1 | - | CSVEPTENTEAFF | TGCAGCGTCGAACCTACAGAGAACACTGAAGCTTTCTTT
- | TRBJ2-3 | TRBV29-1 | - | CSVERSRADTQYF | TGCAGCGTTGAGAGGTCGCGGGCAGATACGCAGTATTTT
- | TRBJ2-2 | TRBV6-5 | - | CASSGKANTGELFF | TGTGCCAGCAGTGGGAAGGCGAACACCGGGGAGCTGTTTTTT
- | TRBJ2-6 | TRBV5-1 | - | CASSLRAAGANVLTF | TGCGCCAGCAGCTTGAGAGCAGCCGGGGCCAACGTCCTGACTTTC
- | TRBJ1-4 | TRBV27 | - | CASSSAQSYEKLFF | TGTGCCAGCAGTTCTGCCCAGAGTTATGAAAAACTGTTTTTT
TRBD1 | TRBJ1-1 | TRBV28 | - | CASSTTGTGRTEAFF | TGTGCCAGCAGCACCACCGGGACAGGGCGCACTGAAGCTTTCTTT
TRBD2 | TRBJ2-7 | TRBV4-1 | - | CATRRLAGVYEQYF | TGCGCCACCCGTCGGCTAGCGGGGGTGTACGAGCAGTACTTC
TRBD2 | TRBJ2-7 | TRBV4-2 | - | CASSPRGGGVSYEQYF | TGTGCCAGCAGCCCTCGGGGCGGGGGAGTCTCCTACGAGCAGTACTTC
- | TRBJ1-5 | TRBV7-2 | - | CASSLVGNSNQPQHF | TGTGCCAGCAGCTTAGTGGGGAATAGCAATCAGCCCCAGCATTTT
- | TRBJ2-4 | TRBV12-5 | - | CASAPRENIQYF | TGTGCTAGTGCCCCTCGCGAAAACATTCAGTACTTC
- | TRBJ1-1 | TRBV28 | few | CASSSQFMNTEAFF | TGTGCCAGCAGTTCTCAGTTCATGAACACTGAAGCTTTCTTT
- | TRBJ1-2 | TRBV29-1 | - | CSVEQTWNYGYTF | TGCAGCGTTGAACAAACGTGGAACTATGGCTACACCTTC
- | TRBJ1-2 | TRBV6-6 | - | CASATAANYGYTF | TGTGCCAGCGCGACAGCCGCTAACTATGGCTACACCTTC
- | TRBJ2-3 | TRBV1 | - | CTSSQDRSSGGPPLGRDTQYF | TGCACCAGCAGCCAAGATCGTAGTAGCGGGGGGCCCCCCCTAGGTAGGGATACGCAGTATTTT
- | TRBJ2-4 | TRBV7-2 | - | CASSFTLQNIQYF | TGTGCCAGCAGCTTTACTCTCCAAAACATTCAGTACTTC